The clone carrying this T cell receptor (beta chain) was seen a handful of times. The antigen remains unidentified. V was pared by 0 bases and J by 8 bases, with 10 bases between. This CDR3 region has 13 residues. Isolation of PBMCs gave at least 6.5 million cells per sample. The record originates from a study of blood T cells in healthy people across ages. A second PCR, run for roughly 7 to 11 cycles, used a sample-barcoded 5' primer plus a J-beta primer mix. TCRdb itself ran the 5' RACE reads through MiXCR, one entry per CDR3 protein. The sample records roughly 1,300,000 distinct CDR3 sequences, around 59% being singletons. Findings and limits, study-wide: Donor CMV status, an unknown factor, possibly confounded changes in expanded clonotypes.

The V gene is TRBV12-3 or TRBV12-4, the J gene TRBJ1-2; no firm D call. The sequence was obtained from a young man in good health. Sequencing was done on a sample of blood. This CDR3 is CASSLASQEGYTF. In DNA form, the CDR3 reads TGTGCCAGCAGTTTAGCCAGCCAGGAGGGCTACACCTTC.